Included here is one T cell receptor (beta chain) sequence, with context. Researchers collected approximately 2.5 ml of blood per donor. RNA in its total form was extracted from whole blood, and T cells were not sorted. This entry belongs to a study of monozygotic twins with inflammatory bowel disease. Each TCR library used around 4,000 ng of total RNA. UMIs that included a 6-nucleotide sample barcode were added by template switching, which took place during cDNA synthesis. One entry per CDR3 protein, without DNA, is what TCRdb gives after re-calling the 5' RACE reads. The sample data list nearly 450,000 distinct CDR3 sequences. The CDR3 is 14 residues long. Per the germline V gene, CDR1 is LNHDA and CDR2 is SQIVND (reference sequence).

V is TRBV19 and J is TRBJ2-2; with no DNA, the TCRdb D assignment of TRBD1 cannot be verified. Material for sequencing was blood. The origin of this receptor is a human donor with ulcerative colitis or Crohn's disease, or a healthy co-twin of an affected twin (not recorded which). CDR3 residues: CASRYGADTGELFF. Supplemented by reference TRBV19 and TRBJ2-2, the full variable domain reads DGGITQSPKYLFRKEGQNVTLSCEQNLNHDAMYWYRQDPGQGLRLIYYSQIVNDFQKGDIAEGYSVSREKKESFPLTVTSAQKNPTAFYLCASRYGADTGELFFGEGSRLTVL.